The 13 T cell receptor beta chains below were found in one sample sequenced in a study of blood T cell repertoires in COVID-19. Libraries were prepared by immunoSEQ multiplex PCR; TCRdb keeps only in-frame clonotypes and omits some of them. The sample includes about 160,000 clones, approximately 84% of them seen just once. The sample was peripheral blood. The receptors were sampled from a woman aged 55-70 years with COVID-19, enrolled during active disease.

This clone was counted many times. Here the CDR3 reads CASSLGRTDHQPQHF. As DNA, the CDR3 is TGTGCCAGCAGCTTGGGGAGGACGGACCATCAGCCCCAGCATTTT. The chain joins TRBV5-6 to TRBJ1-5; D is unresolved. The CDR3 spans 15 residues. V was cut by 0 bases and J by 5 bases, with 12 bases left in between. In germline, CDR1 is SGHDT, CDR2 YYEEEE. The full variable domain, with the rest looked up from reference TRBV5-6 and TRBJ1-5, is DAGVTQSPTHLIKTRGQQVTLRCSPKSGHDTVSWYQQALGQGPQFIFQYYEEEERQRGNFPDRFSGHQFPNYSSELNVNALLLGDSALYLCASSLGRTDHQPQHFGDGTRLSIL.

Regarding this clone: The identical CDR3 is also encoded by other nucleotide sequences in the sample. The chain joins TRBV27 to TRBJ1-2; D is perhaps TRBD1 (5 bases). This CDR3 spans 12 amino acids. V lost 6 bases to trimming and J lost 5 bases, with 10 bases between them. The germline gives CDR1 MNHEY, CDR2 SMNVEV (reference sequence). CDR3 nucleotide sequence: TGTGCCAGCAGCTTGCAGGGTTATGGCTACACCTTC. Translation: CASSLQGYGYTF.

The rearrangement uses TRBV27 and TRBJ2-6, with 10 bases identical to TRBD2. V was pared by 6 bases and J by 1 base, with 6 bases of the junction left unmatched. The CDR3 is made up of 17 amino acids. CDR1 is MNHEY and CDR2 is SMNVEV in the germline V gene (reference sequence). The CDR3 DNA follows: TGTGCCAGCAGACTAGCGGGGATCTCTTCTGGGGCCAACGTCCTGACTTTC. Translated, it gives CASRLAGISSGANVLTF.

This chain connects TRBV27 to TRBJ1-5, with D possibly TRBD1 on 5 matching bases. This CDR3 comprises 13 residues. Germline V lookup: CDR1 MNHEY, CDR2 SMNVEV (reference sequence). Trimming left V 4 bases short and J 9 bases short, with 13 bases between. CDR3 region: CASSSSQVWPQHF. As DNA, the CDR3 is TGTGCCAGCAGTTCCTCACAGGTTTGGCCCCAGCATTTT.

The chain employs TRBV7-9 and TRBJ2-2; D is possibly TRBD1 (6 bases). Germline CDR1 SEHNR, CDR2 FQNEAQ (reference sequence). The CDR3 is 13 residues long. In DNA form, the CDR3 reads TGTGCGTTTAAGGACAGCTACACCGGGGAGCTGTTTTTT. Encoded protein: CAFKDSYTGELFF. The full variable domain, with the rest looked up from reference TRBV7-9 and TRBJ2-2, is DTGVSQNPRHKITKRGQNVTFRCDPISEHNRLYWYRQTLGQGPEFLTYFQNEAQLEKSRLLSDRFSAERPKGSFSTLEIQRTEQGDSAMYLCAFKDSYTGELFFGEGSRLTVL.

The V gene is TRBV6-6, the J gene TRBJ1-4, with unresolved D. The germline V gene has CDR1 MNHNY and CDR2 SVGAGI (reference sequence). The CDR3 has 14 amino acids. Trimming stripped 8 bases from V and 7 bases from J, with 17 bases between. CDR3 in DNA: TGTGCCAGCCAATATCCAGTGGGAGGTGAAAAACTGTTTTTT. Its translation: CASQYPVGGEKLFF.

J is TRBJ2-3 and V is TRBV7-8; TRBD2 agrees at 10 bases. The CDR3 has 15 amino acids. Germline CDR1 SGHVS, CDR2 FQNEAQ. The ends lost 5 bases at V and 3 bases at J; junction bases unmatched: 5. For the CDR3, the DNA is TGTGCCAGCAGCCAAAGCGGGAGGGTGACAGATACGCAGTATTTT. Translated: CASSQSGRVTDTQYF.

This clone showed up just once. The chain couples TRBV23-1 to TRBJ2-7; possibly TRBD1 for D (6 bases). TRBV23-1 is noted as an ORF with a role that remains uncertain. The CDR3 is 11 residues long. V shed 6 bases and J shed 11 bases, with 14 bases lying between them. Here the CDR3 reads CASSLGQPEYV. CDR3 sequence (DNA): TGCGCCAGCAGCCTAGGACAGCCGGAGTACGTC.

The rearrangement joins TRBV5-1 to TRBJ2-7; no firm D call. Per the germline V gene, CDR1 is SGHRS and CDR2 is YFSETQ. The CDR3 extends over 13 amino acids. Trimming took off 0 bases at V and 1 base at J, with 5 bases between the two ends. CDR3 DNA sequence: TGCGCCAGCAGCTTGGTTAGTTCCTACGAGCAGTACTTC. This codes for CASSLVSSYEQYF.

CDR3 residues: CASSLGTSGTDTQYF. CDR3 in DNA: TGTGCCAGCAGCTTGGGGACTAGCGGTACAGATACGCAGTATTTT. The V gene is TRBV5-4, the J gene TRBJ2-3; 10 bases align to TRBD2. There are 15 residues in the CDR3. Trimming took 0 bases from V and 3 from J; bases not matched to a gene: 1. Germline-derived CDR1 and CDR2 are SGHNT and YYREEE (reference sequence).

The CDR3: CASSPGGTSGTGGELFF. CDR3 DNA sequence: TGTGCCAGCAGCCCGGGGGGTACTAGCGGGACTGGCGGGGAGCTGTTTTTT. The V gene is TRBV5-4, the J gene TRBJ2-2, with 10 positions matching TRBD2. The CDR3 length is 17 residues. Germline V gene lookup returns CDR1 SGHNT and CDR2 YYREEE (reference sequence). The trim removed 4 bases at V and 7 bases at J, leaving 13 bases unmatched. The whole variable domain, remainder taken from reference TRBV5-4 and TRBJ2-2, is ETGVTQSPTHLIKTRGQQVTLRCSSQSGHNTVSWYQQALGQGPQFIFQYYREEENGRGNFPPRFSGLQFPNYSSELNVNALELDDSALYLCASSPGGTSGTGGELFFGEGSRLTVL.

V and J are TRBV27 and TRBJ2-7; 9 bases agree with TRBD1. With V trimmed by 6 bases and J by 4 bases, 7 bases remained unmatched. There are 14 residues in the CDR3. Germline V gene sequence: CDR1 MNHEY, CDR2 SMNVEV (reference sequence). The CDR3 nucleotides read TGTGCCAGCAGCCGATGGACAGGGGTTTACGAGCAGTACTTC. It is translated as CASSRWTGVYEQYF.

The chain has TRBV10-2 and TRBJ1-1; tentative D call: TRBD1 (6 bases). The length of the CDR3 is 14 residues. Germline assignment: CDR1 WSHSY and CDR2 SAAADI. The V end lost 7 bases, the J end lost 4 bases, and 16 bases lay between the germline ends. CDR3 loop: CASIVDRSGTEAFF. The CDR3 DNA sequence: TGCGCCAGCATAGTAGACAGGTCGGGCACTGAAGCTTTCTTT.